This is a list of T cell receptor beta chains from one sample in a study of blood T cell repertoires in COVID-19. Method: immunoSEQ multiplex PCR; TCRdb's copy keeps in-frame clones and lacks some. This sample has 110,000 or so clones, with about three quarters found just once. The sequenced sample was peripheral blood. The origin of the receptors is a human donor in a cohort sampled during active or convalescent COVID-19. The CDR3 runs from the conserved cysteine through the conserved F or W.

j_call,v_call,cdr3_aa
TRBJ2-5,TRBV5-1,CASSFTGAQETQYF
TRBJ1-2,TRBV10-3,CAINLQGFNGYTF
TRBJ2-1,TRBV24-1,CATSDSKQAKGEQFF
TRBJ2-5,TRBV7-2,CASSPLQSGETQYF
TRBJ2-1,TRBV19,CASSAWTSGNEQFF
TRBJ1-5,TRBV28,CASNKGDRGPQPQHF
TRBJ2-7,TRBV10-3,CAKRPSGQSYEQYF
TRBJ2-7,TRBV12-5,CASGTAASGYEQYF
TRBJ2-1,TRBV28,CASSYLTSGRAWQFF
TRBJ1-2,TRBV28,CASSLAPQGFQAYGYTF